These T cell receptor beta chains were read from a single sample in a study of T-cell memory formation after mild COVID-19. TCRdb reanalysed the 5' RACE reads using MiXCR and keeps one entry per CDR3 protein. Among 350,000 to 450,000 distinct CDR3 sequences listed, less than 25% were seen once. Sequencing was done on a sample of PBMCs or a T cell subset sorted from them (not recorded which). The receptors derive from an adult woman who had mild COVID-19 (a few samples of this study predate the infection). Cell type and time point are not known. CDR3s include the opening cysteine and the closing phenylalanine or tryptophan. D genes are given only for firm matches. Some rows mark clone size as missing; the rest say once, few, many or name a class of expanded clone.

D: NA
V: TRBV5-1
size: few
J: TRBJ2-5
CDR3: CASSNPEDSQETQYF
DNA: TGCGCCAGCAGCAACCCTGAGGACAGCCAAGAGACCCAGTACTTC

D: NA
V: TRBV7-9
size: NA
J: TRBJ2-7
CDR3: CASSSDTTYEQYF
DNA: TGTGCCAGCAGCTCGGACACCACCTACGAGCAGTACTTC

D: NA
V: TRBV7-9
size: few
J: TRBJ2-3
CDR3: CASSQRDKETQYF
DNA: TGTGCCAGCAGCCAGAGGGACAAGGAGACGCAGTATTTT

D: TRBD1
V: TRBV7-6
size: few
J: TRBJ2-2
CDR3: CASSTSTGVTGELFF
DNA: TGTGCCAGCAGCACCTCGACAGGGGTCACCGGGGAGCTGTTTTTT

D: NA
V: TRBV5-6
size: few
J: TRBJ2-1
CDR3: CASSLLGRGYNEQFF
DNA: TGTGCCAGCAGCTTGCTTGGCCGGGGGTACAATGAGCAGTTCTTC

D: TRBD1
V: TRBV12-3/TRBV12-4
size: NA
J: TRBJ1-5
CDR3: CASSFRTGVQPQHF
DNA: TGTGCCAGCAGTTTTAGGACAGGGGTGCAGCCCCAGCATTTT

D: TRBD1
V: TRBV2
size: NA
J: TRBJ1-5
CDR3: CASSTYGQGGYQPQHF
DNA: TGTGCCAGCAGTACTTACGGACAGGGTGGTTACCAGCCCCAGCATTTT

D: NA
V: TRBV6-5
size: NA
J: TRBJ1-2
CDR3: CASSPDGTSRGYTF
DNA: TGTGCCAGCAGCCCCGACGGGACGTCTAGGGGCTACACCTTC

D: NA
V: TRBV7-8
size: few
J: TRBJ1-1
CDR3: CASSLRGRLNTEAFF
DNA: TGTGCCAGCAGCCTCCGCGGACGGTTGAACACTGAAGCTTTCTTT

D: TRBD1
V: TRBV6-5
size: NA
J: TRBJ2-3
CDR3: CASSFDTGTGKRTDTQYF
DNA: TGTGCCAGCAGCTTCGATACCGGGACAGGGAAACGGACAGATACGCAGTATTTT

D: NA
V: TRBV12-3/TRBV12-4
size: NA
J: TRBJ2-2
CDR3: CASSPSLGELFF
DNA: TGTGCCAGCAGCCCGAGCTTGGGGGAGCTGTTTTTT

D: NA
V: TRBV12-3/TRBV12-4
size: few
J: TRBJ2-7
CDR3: CASRGLPGTVSYEQYF
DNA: TGTGCCAGCAGGGGCCTGCCCGGGACGGTCTCCTACGAGCAGTACTTC

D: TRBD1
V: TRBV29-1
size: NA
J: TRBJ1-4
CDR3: CSVPGGVSNEKLFF
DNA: TGCAGCGTCCCAGGGGGGGTGTCTAATGAAAAACTGTTTTTT

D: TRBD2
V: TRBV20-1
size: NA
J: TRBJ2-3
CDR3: CSARVPGGPADTQYF
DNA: TGCAGTGCTAGAGTTCCGGGGGGGCCCGCAGATACGCAGTATTTT

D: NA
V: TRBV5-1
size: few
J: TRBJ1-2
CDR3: CASSPSRGADYGYTF
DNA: TGCGCCAGCAGCCCCTCAAGAGGGGCGGACTATGGCTACACCTTC

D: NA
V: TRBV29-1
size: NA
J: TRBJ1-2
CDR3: CSVALGAYGYTF
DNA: TGCAGCGTTGCTCTGGGAGCCTATGGCTACACCTTC

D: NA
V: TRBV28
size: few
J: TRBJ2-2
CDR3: CASSGSGELFF
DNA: TGTGCCAGCAGTGGATCTGGGGAGCTGTTTTTT

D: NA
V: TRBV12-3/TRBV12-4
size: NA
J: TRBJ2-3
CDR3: CASSPYEGAPDTQYF
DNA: TGTGCCAGCTCCCCCTATGAGGGAGCCCCAGATACGCAGTATTTT

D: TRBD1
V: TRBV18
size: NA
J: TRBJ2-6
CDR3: CASSPGRRQGRSGANVLTF
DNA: TGTGCCAGCTCACCGGGTCGCCGACAGGGAAGAAGTGGGGCCAACGTCCTGACTTTC

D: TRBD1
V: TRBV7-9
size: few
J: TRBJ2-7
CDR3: CASSFSGQGGYEQYF
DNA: TGTGCCAGCAGCTTTAGCGGACAGGGGGGATACGAGCAGTACTTC

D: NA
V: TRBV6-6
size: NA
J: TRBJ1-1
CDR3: CASSYSQARTTEAFF
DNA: TGTGCCAGCAGTTACTCGCAGGCACGAACTACTGAAGCTTTCTTT

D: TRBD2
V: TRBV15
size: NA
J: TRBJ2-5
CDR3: CATSSGGAETQYF
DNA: TGTGCCACCAGCAGCGGGGGGGCCGAGACCCAGTACTTC

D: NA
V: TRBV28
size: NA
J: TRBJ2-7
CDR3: CASRPTTREQYF
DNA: TGTGCCAGCAGACCCACCACTAGGGAGCAGTACTTC

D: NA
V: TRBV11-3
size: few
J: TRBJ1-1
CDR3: CASSPPGVMNTEAFF
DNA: TGTGCCAGCAGCCCCCCCGGGGTCATGAACACTGAAGCTTTCTTT

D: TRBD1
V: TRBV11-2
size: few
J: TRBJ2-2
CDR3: CASSADRAATGELFF
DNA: TGTGCCAGCAGCGCGGACAGGGCGGCCACCGGGGAGCTGTTTTTT

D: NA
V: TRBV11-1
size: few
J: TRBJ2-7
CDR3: CASSFEPTYEQYF
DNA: TGTGCCAGCAGCTTTGAGCCTACCTACGAGCAGTACTTC

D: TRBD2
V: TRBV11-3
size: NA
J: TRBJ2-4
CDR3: CASSWGGSIQYF
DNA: TGTGCCAGCAGCTGGGGCGGGAGCATTCAGTACTTC

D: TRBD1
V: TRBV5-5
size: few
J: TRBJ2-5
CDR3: CASSWRDREETQYF
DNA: TGTGCCAGCAGCTGGCGGGACAGGGAGGAGACCCAGTACTTC

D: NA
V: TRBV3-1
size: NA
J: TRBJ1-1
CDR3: CASSQDYITEAFF
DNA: TGTGCCAGCAGCCAAGATTACATCACTGAAGCTTTCTTT

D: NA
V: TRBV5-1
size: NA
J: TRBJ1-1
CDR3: CASSLQRPNTEAFF
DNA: TGCGCCAGCAGCTTACAGCGCCCAAACACTGAAGCTTTCTTT

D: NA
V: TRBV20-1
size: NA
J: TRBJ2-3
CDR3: CSASGGSRTDTQYF
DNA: TGCAGTGCTAGTGGGGGTTCCCGCACAGATACGCAGTATTTT

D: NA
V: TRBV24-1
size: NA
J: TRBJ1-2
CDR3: CATSDSWSYGYTF
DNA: TGTGCCACCAGTGACTCTTGGTCCTATGGCTACACCTTC

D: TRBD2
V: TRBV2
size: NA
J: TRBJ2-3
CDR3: CASSEWSSGRGTDTQYF
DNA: TGTGCCAGCAGTGAATGGTCTAGCGGGAGGGGGACAGATACGCAGTATTTT

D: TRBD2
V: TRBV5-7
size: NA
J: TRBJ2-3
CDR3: CASSPVAGGPPDTQYF
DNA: TGTGCCAGCAGCCCGGTAGCGGGGGGGCCACCAGATACGCAGTATTTT

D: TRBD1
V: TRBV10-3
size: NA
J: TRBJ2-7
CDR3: CAIRDGQGYSYEQYF
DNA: TGTGCCATCAGGGACGGACAGGGATACTCCTACGAGCAGTACTTC

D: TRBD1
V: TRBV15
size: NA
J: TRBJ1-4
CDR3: CATSSTGGEKLFF
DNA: TGTGCCACCAGCAGTACAGGGGGAGAAAAACTGTTTTTT

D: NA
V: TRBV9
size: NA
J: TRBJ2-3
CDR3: CASSVDLGAPQDTQYF
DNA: TGTGCCAGCAGCGTGGACCTCGGTGCCCCACAAGATACGCAGTATTTT

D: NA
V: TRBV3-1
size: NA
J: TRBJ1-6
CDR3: CASSQAGAGSSPLHF
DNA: TGTGCCAGCAGCCAAGCAGGGGCCGGGAGTTCACCCCTCCACTTT

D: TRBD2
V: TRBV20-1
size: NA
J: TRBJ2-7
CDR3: CSAREAAGEANEQYF
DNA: TGCAGTGCTAGAGAGGCGGCGGGAGAAGCTAACGAGCAGTACTTC

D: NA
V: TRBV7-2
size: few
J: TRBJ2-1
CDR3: CASSPDGVYNEQFF
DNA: TGTGCCAGCAGCCCCGACGGGGTTTACAATGAGCAGTTCTTC

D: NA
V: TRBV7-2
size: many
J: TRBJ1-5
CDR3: CASKGDHQPQHF
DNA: TGTGCCAGCAAAGGGGACCATCAGCCCCAGCATTTT

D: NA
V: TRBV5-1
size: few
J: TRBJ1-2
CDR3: CASSPGDQRYGYTF
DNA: TGCGCCAGCAGCCCAGGGGATCAGCGGTATGGCTACACCTTC

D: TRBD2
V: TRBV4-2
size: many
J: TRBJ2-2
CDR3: CASSPSIVREGLGGELFF
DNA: TGTGCCAGCAGCCCCTCGATTGTTCGGGAGGGCCTGGGCGGGGAGCTGTTTTTT

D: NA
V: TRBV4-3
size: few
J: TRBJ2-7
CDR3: CASSQEPGSEQYF
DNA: TGCGCCAGCAGCCAAGAACCCGGGAGCGAGCAGTACTTC

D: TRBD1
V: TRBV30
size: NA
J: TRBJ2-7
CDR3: CAWSGGEDRVYPYEQYF
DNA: TGTGCCTGGAGTGGGGGAGAGGACAGGGTATACCCCTACGAGCAGTACTTC

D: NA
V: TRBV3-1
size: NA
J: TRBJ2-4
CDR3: CASSPYREAKNIQYF
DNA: TGTGCCAGCAGTCCGTACCGTGAGGCCAAAAACATTCAGTACTTC

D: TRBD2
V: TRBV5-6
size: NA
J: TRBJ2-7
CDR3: CASSHTSSGSSYEQYF
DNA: TGTGCCAGCAGCCACACATCTAGCGGGAGCTCCTACGAGCAGTACTTC

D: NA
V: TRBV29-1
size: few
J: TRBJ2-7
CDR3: CSVELAGANYEQYF
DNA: TGCAGCGTTGAATTGGCGGGTGCGAACTACGAGCAGTACTTC

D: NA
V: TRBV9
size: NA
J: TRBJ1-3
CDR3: CASSQGRDSGNTIYF
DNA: TGTGCCAGCAGCCAGGGGAGGGATTCTGGAAACACCATATATTTT

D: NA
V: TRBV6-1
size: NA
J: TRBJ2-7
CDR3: CASSSAGFTYEQYF
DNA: TGTGCCAGCAGCAGCGCAGGATTTACCTACGAGCAGTACTTC

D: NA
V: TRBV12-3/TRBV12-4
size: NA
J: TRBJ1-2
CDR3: CASSAGIYGYTF
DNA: TGTGCCAGCAGTGCCGGTATCTATGGCTACACCTTC

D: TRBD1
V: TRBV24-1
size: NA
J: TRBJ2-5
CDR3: CATSDLRFDRGETQYF
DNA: TGTGCCACCAGTGATTTGCGGTTTGACAGGGGTGAGACCCAGTACTTC

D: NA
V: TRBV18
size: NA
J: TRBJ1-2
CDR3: CASSPGPDRSLNGYTF
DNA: TGTGCCAGCTCACCTGGCCCCGACCGGTCCCTCAATGGCTACACCTTC

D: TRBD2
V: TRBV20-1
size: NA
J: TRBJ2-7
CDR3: CSGTRLAEPYEQYF
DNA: TGCAGTGGGACAAGACTAGCGGAGCCTTACGAGCAGTACTTC

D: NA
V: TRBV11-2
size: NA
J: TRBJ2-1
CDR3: CASSLGSYEQFF
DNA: TGTGCCAGCAGCTTAGGCAGCTATGAGCAGTTCTTC

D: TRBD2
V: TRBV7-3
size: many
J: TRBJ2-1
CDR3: CASSLSGAYNEQFF
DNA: TGTGCCAGCAGCCTCAGCGGGGCTTACAATGAGCAGTTCTTC

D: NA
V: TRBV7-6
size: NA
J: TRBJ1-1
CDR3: CASSLAAIGWGGTEAFF
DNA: TGTGCCAGCAGCTTAGCTGCCATCGGGTGGGGTGGGACTGAAGCTTTCTTT

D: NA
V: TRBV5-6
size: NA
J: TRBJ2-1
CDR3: CASSLGSYSYNEQFF
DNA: TGTGCCAGCAGCTTGGGCTCTTACTCCTACAATGAGCAGTTCTTC

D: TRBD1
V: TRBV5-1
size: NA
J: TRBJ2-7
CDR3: CASSLTGQVGDEQYF
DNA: TGCGCCAGCAGCTTGACTGGACAGGTTGGCGACGAGCAGTACTTC